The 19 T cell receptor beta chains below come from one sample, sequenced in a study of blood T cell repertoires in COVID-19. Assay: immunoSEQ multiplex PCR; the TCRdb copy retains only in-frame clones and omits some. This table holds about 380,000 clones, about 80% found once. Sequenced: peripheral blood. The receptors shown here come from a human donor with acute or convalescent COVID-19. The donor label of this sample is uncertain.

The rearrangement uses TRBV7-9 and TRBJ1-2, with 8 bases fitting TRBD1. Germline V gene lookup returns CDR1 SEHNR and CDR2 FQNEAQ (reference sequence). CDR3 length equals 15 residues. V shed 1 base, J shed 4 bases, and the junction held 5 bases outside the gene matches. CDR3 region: CASSLEDRASYGYTF. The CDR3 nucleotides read TGTGCCAGCAGCTTAGAGGACAGGGCTTCCTATGGCTACACCTTC. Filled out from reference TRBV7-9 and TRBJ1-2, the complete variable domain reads DTGVSQNPRHKITKRGQNVTFRCDPISEHNRLYWYRQTLGQGPEFLTYFQNEAQLEKSRLLSDRFSAERPKGSFSTLEIQRTEQGDSAMYLCASSLEDRASYGYTFGSGTRLTVV.

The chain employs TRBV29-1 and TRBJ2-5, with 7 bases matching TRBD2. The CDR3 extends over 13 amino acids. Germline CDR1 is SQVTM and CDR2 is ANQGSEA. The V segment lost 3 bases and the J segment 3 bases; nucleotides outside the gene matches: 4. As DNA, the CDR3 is TGCAGCGTTGACGGGAGGTTAGAAGAGACCCAGTACTTC. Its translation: CSVDGRLEETQYF.

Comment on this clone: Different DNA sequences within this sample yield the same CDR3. This CDR3 is CSARRGYEQYF. The DNA of the CDR3 is TGCAGTGCTAGACGGGGTTACGAGCAGTACTTC. The chain recombines TRBV20-1 with TRBJ2-7, with D possibly matching TRBD2 (5 bases). CDR1 and CDR2 from the germline V gene are DFQATT and SNEGSKA (reference sequence). V was shortened by 2 bases and J by 4 bases, with 6 bases between the two germline ends. CDR3 size: 11 residues.

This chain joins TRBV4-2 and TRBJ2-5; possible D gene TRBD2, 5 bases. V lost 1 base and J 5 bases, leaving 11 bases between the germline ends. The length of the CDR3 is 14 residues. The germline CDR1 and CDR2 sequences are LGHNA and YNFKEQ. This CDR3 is CASSQAWGEETQYF. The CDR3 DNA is TGTGCCAGCAGCCAAGCGTGGGGAGAGGAGACCCAGTACTTC.

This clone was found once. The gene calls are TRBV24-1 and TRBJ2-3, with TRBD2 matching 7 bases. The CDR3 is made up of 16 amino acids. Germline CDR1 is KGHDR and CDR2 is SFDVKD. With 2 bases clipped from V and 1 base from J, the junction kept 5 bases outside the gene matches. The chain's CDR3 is CATSDYSAGRTDTQYF. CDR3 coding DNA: TGTGCCACCAGTGATTACTCAGCGGGGCGCACAGATACGCAGTATTTT.

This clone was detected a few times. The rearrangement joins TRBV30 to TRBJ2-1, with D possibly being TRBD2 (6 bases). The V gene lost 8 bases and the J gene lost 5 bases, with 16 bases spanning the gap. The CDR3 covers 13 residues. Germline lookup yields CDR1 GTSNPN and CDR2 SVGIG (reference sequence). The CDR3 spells CATPGLRNNEQFF. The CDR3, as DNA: TGTGCCACTCCGGGACTCCGAAACAATGAGCAGTTCTTC.

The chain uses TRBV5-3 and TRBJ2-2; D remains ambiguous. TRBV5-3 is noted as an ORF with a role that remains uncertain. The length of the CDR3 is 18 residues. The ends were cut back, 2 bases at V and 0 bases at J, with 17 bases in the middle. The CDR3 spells CARSLSPSVNTNTGELFF. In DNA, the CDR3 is TGTGCCAGAAGCTTATCTCCGTCAGTCAATACGAACACCGGGGAGCTGTTTTTT.

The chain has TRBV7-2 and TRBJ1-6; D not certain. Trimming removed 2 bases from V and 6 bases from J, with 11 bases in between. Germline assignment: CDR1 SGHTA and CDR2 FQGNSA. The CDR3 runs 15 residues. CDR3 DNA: TGTGCCAGCAGCTTAAGCCAGGCGTCTAATTCACCCCTCCACTTT. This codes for CASSLSQASNSPLHF.

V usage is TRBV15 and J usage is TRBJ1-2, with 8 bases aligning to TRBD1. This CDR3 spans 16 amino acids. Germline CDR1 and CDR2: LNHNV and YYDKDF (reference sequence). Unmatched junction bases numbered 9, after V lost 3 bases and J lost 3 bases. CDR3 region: CATSSSRQGTYYGYTF. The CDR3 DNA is TGTGCCACCAGCAGTTCGAGACAGGGGACCTACTATGGCTACACCTTC.

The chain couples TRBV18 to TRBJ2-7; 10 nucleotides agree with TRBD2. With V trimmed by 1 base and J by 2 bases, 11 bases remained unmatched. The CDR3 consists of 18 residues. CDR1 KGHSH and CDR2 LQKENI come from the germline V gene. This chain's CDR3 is CASSPLAGGISSTYEQYF. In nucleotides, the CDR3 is TGTGCCAGCTCACCACTAGCGGGAGGAATTAGTTCGACCTACGAGCAGTACTTC.

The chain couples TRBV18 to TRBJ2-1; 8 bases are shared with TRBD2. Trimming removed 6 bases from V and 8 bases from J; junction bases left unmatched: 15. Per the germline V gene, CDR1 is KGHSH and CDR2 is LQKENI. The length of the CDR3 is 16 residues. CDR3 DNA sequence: TGTGCCAGCTCGCCCGGGGGGGGGAGACTAATGGATGAGCAGTTCTTC. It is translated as CASSPGGGRLMDEQFF.

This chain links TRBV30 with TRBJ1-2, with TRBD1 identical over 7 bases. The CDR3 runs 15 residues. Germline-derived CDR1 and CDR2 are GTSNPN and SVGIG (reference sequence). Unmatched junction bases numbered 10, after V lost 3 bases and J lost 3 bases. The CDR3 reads CAWSAPDRPYYGYTF. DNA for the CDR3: TGTGCCTGGAGCGCCCCGGACAGGCCTTACTATGGCTACACCTTC.

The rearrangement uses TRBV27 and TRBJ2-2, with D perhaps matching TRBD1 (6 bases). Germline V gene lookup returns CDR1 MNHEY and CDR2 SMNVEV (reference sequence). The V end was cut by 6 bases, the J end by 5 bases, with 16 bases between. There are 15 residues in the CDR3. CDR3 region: CASSRGYGNTGELFF. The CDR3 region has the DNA TGTGCCAGCAGCAGGGGTTACGGTAATACCGGGGAGCTGTTTTTT.

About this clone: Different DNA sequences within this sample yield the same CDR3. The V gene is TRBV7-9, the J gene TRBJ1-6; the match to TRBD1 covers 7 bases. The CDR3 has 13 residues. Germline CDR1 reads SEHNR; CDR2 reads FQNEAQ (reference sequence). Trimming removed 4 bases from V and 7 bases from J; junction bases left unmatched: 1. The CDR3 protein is CASSSTGNSPLHF. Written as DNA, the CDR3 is TGTGCCAGCAGCTCGACAGGGAATTCACCCCTCCACTTT.

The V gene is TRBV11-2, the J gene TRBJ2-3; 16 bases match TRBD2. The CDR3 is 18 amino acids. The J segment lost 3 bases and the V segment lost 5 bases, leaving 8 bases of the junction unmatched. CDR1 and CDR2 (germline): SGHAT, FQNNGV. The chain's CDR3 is CASSTAGLAGGRTDTQYF. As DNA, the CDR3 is TGTGCCAGCAGCACGGCGGGACTAGCGGGGGGGCGAACAGATACGCAGTATTTT.

The CDR3 nucleotides are TGTGCCAGCAGCCTTGGGACAGGGGGTGAAAAACTGTTTTTT. The encoded protein is CASSLGTGGEKLFF. The V gene is TRBV28, the J gene TRBJ1-4; 11 positions match TRBD1. The length of the CDR3 is 14 residues. Germline CDR1 MDHEN, CDR2 SYDVKM. Trimming removed 6 bases from V and 7 bases from J; junction bases left unmatched: 4.

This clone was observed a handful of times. The chain's CDR3 is CSAAKQQGRSGGYTF. The CDR3 region has the DNA TGCAGCGCAGCAAAACAACAGGGGCGATCGGGTGGCTACACCTTC. The chain links TRBV29-1 to TRBJ1-2, with 7 bases lining up with TRBD1. V shed 7 bases and J 7 bases; nucleotides not matched to a gene: 18. In germline, CDR1 is SQVTM, CDR2 ANQGSEA. The CDR3 totals 15 residues. Based on the CDR3 plus reference TRBV29-1 and TRBJ1-2, the full variable domain is SAVISQKPSRDICQRGTSLTIQCQVDSQVTMMFWYRQQPGQSLTLIATANQGSEATYESGFVIDKFPISRPNLTFSTLTVSNMSPEDSSIYLCSAAKQQGRSGGYTFGSGTRLTVV.

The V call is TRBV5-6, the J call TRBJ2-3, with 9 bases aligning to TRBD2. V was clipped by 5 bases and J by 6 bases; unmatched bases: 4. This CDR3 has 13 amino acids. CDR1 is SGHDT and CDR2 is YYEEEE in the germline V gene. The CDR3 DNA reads TGTGCCAGCAGGAGTAGCGGGAGTGATACGCAGTATTTT. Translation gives CASRSSGSDTQYF.

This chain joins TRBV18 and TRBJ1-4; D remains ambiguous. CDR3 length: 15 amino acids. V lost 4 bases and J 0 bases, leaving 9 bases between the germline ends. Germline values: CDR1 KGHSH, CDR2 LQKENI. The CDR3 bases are TGTGCCAGCTCACTGACGACATCAACTAATGAAAAACTGTTTTTT. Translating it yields CASSLTTSTNEKLFF.